These T cell receptor beta chains were read from a single sample in a study of T cell changes during pregnancy in multiple sclerosis. Using immunoSEQ multiplex PCR, the repertoire was profiled, and TCRdb retains in-frame clones only, with some absent. The data contain 65,000 to 85,000 clones, 94% of them singletons. The sample here was CD4+ T cells from peripheral blood mononuclear cells, taken after pregnancy. These receptors originate from a female donor with multiple sclerosis, enrolled in a pregnancy study. The CDR3 runs from the conserved cysteine through the conserved F or W. The D gene is left open where the match is weak. A clone size is listed for some rows: how often the clone was seen (once, few, many), or a class if it is expanded.

V: TRBV7-9; J: TRBJ2-1; D: TRBD2; size: -; DNA: TGTGCCAGCACCCAAGGGGGGCTAGCGGGAGGGCCCTCCTACAATGAGCAGTTCTTC; CDR3: CASTQGGLAGGPSYNEQFF
V: TRBV5-4; J: TRBJ1-2; D: -; size: -; DNA: TGTGCCAGCAGCCAAGTATTCAGGGGCTCAGGCTATGGCTACACCTTC; CDR3: CASSQVFRGSGYGYTF
V: TRBV5-1; J: TRBJ2-1; D: -; size: -; DNA: TGCGCCAGCTCCAGATTCTCACTAACCTCCTACAATGAGCAGTTCTTC; CDR3: CASSRFSLTSYNEQFF
V: TRBV4-1; J: TRBJ2-3; D: TRBD1; size: -; DNA: TGCGCCAGCAGCCAAGAATCAGGGGGCTGGTATACGCAGTATTTT; CDR3: CASSQESGGWYTQYF
V: TRBV5-4; J: TRBJ2-5; D: TRBD2; size: -; DNA: TGTGCCAGCAGCCGGGAGGGCCCCCGGGAGACCCAGTACTTC; CDR3: CASSREGPRETQYF
V: TRBV25-1; J: TRBJ1-2; D: -; size: -; DNA: TGTGCCAGCAGTGATCCTCCAGCTAACTATGGCTACACCTTC; CDR3: CASSDPPANYGYTF
V: TRBV6-5; J: TRBJ2-2; D: -; size: once; DNA: TGTGCCAGCGCGTTGTTCGCAGGGAACACCGGGGAGCTGTTTTTT; CDR3: CASALFAGNTGELFF
V: TRBV7-2; J: TRBJ2-1; D: -; size: -; DNA: TGTGCCAGCAGCCCCGGCTCCTACAATGAGCAGTTCTTC; CDR3: CASSPGSYNEQFF
V: TRBV7-6; J: TRBJ2-5; D: TRBD2; size: -; DNA: TGTGCCAGCAGCTTAAGGCTAGCGGCCCCAGAGACCCAGTACTTC; CDR3: CASSLRLAAPETQYF
V: TRBV10-3; J: TRBJ2-7; D: TRBD2; size: -; DNA: TGTGCCATCACTAGCGGGACAAACTACGAGCAGTACTTC; CDR3: CAITSGTNYEQYF
V: TRBV9; J: TRBJ1-4; D: TRBD1; size: -; DNA: TGTGCCAGCAGCCCCCCGACAGGGGCGGGTGTTAATGAAAAACTGTTTTTT; CDR3: CASSPPTGAGVNEKLFF
V: TRBV6-5; J: TRBJ2-7; D: TRBD1; size: -; DNA: TGTGCCAGCAGTCGGGGACAGTACTACGAGCAGTACTTC; CDR3: CASSRGQYYEQYF
V: TRBV28; J: TRBJ1-5; D: -; size: -; DNA: TGTGCCAGCAGTTTACAGACGGCCGGGGGACAGCCCCAGCATTTT; CDR3: CASSLQTAGGQPQHF
V: TRBV20-1; J: TRBJ1-1; D: -; size: few; DNA: TGCAGTGCTCAGATCACTGAAGCTTTCTTT; CDR3: CSAQITEAFF
V: TRBV27; J: TRBJ2-3; D: TRBD1; size: once; DNA: TGTGCCAGCAGAGCCGGGACAGGGGGGATTTATACGCAGTATTTT; CDR3: CASRAGTGGIYTQYF
V: TRBV29-1; J: TRBJ2-5; D: -; size: -; DNA: TGCAGCGTTACAGGACGGCTTCAAGAGACCCAGTACTTC; CDR3: CSVTGRLQETQYF
V: TRBV7-6; J: TRBJ2-5; D: -; size: -; DNA: TGTGCCAGCAGCTTAGTGACTGCAGGGGAGGGAGAGACCCAGTACTTC; CDR3: CASSLVTAGEGETQYF
V: TRBV5-4; J: TRBJ1-2; D: TRBD1; size: once; DNA: TGTGCCAGCAGCCCCCGGGACAGAAACTATGGCTACACCTTC; CDR3: CASSPRDRNYGYTF
V: TRBV23-1; J: TRBJ1-4; D: TRBD1; size: -; DNA: TGCGCCAGCAGTCAATCAGGGACAGCAACTAATGAAAAACTGTTTTTT; CDR3: CASSQSGTATNEKLFF
V: TRBV19; J: TRBJ2-3; D: TRBD1; size: -; DNA: TGTGCCACCCGGACAGGGTCAGATACGCAGTATTTT; CDR3: CATRTGSDTQYF
V: TRBV7-9; J: TRBJ1-1; D: -; size: -; DNA: TGTGCCAGCAGCTTATCTAGGAACACTGAAGCTTTCTTT; CDR3: CASSLSRNTEAFF
V: TRBV9; J: TRBJ1-4; D: TRBD1; size: -; DNA: TGTGCCAGCAGCGCCGGGACAGCCAGTGAAAAACTGTTTTTT; CDR3: CASSAGTASEKLFF
V: TRBV15; J: TRBJ2-7; D: -; size: -; DNA: TGTGCCACCAGCCCGCAGAAATCCTACGAGCAGTACTTC; CDR3: CATSPQKSYEQYF
V: TRBV28; J: TRBJ2-2; D: -; size: -; DNA: TGTGCCAGCACCAAGACCATGGGGGGGGCCGCCGGGGAGCTGTTTTTT; CDR3: CASTKTMGGAAGELFF
V: TRBV28; J: TRBJ1-2; D: TRBD1; size: -; DNA: TGTGCCAGCAGTTTACTTGACAGGGGCCTCCTCTATGGCTACACCTTC; CDR3: CASSLLDRGLLYGYTF
V: TRBV11-3; J: TRBJ2-7; D: -; size: once; DNA: TGTGCCAGCAGCCGTAGACTAGGACACCATTACGAGCAGTACTTC; CDR3: CASSRRLGHHYEQYF
V: TRBV28; J: TRBJ2-7; D: TRBD1; size: -; DNA: TGTGCCAGCAGTGTACAGGGGGCGCAGCAGTACTTC; CDR3: CASSVQGAQQYF
V: TRBV19; J: TRBJ2-7; D: TRBD1; size: -; DNA: TGTGCCAGTAGTCCCGGGACAGGGACCTACGAGCAGTACTTC; CDR3: CASSPGTGTYEQYF